This T cell receptor beta chain was identified in a study of early T cells in non-severe SARS-CoV-2 infection. About the study: The sequenced material was bulk RNA from unsorted whole blood, and its chains were unpaired. Study-wide results and limits: A preference for anti-spike CD8 responses marked VDJdb matching, which missed private and CD4 specificities.

This CDR3 is built from 15 residues. In germline, CDR1 is DFQATT, CDR2 SNEGSKA (reference sequence). The junction had 10 bases not matched to a gene; V was cut back by 2 bases and J by 3 bases. Unique molecular identifiers (one per individual cDNA molecule) were attached. TCRdb re-called the 5' RACE reads with MiXCR, one entry per CDR3 protein. The sample shows tens of thousands of distinct CDR3 sequences, approximately 15% of them seen only once. This clonotype has ten or more counts. Its specificity is unknown. The gene calls are TRBV20-1 and TRBJ2-7; 7 bases agree with TRBD2. This receptor was identified in an adult who was a healthcare worker with PCR-confirmed SARS-CoV-2 infection or an uninfected control (not recorded which). The sequences come from whole blood, collected at baseline. CDR3 residues: CSARSPLAVSYEQYF. The CDR3 DNA sequence: TGCAGTGCTAGATCCCCGCTAGCGGTTAGCTACGAGCAGTACTTC.